What follows are 27 T cell receptor beta chains derived from one specimen sequenced in a study of blood T cells in healthy people across ages. A sample-barcoded 5' primer and a J-beta primer mix were used in a second PCR of about 6 to 11 cycles. TCRdb reprocessed the 5' RACE reads via MiXCR and lists one record per CDR3 protein. The sample holds fewer than 900,000 distinct CDR3 sequences, 49% seen once. Source material: blood. The source of these receptors is a woman aged 55-70 years in good health.

This clonotype was counted a few times. V gene TRBV27 combines with J gene TRBJ2-7, with D uncertain. The J call may be faulty, since TRBJ2-5 better matches the DNA end. Germline V lookup: CDR1 MNHEY, CDR2 SMNVEV (reference sequence). CDR3 length: 15 amino acids. CDR3 region: CASSLNGRLSETQYF. In DNA, the CDR3 is TGTGCCAGCAGTCTAAACGGCCGGCTTTCGGAGACCCAGTACTTC.

The genes are TRBV20-1 and TRBJ2-7, with D possibly TRBD2 on 6 matching bases. The CDR3 has 14 residues. V lost 1 base to trimming and J lost 4 bases, with 14 bases between them. CDR1 DFQATT and CDR2 SNEGSKA come from the germline V gene (reference sequence). The CDR3 DNA is TGCAGTGCTAGAGTGGAGGGACGCCGGTACGAGCAGTACTTC. Residues: CSARVEGRRYEQYF.

This clonotype has more than one count but fewer than ten. The chain uses TRBV20-1 and TRBJ1-2; maybe TRBD1 (5 bases). The CDR3 runs 13 residues. Trimming left V 5 bases short and J 4 bases short, with 14 bases between. CDR1 DFQATT and CDR2 SNEGSKA come from the germline V gene (reference sequence). CDR3 amino acids: CSAAREVGYGYTF. The CDR3 region has the DNA TGCAGTGCTGCCAGGGAGGTCGGCTATGGCTACACCTTC.

This clonotype came up once. The rearrangement uses TRBV28 and TRBJ1-2; weak D call: TRBD1 (6 bases). This CDR3 is 15 amino acids long. V was clipped by 6 bases and J by 4 bases, with 18 bases between them. CDR1 and CDR2 from the germline V gene are MDHEN and SYDVKM. The CDR3 DNA follows: TGTGCCAGCAGCCCTAATACAGGGAAGTTCTATGGCTACACCTTC. Translated, it gives CASSPNTGKFYGYTF.

V gene TRBV20-1 combines with J gene TRBJ2-5, with 10 bases that match TRBD1. V dropped 5 bases and J dropped 5; count of bases not matched to a gene: 8. The germline V gene has CDR1 DFQATT and CDR2 SNEGSKA (reference sequence). The CDR3 sequence is 14 residues long. CDR3 amino acids: CSAGDRGGFETQYF. Written as DNA, the CDR3 is TGCAGTGCTGGGGACAGGGGAGGTTTTGAGACCCAGTACTTC.

V and J are TRBV6-2 or TRBV6-3 and TRBJ2-7, with TRBD1 matching over 7 bases. The CDR3 runs to 16 residues. CDR1 and CDR2 (germline): MNHEY, SVGEGT. With V trimmed by 0 bases and J by 2 bases, 7 bases remained unmatched. The DNA of the CDR3 is TGTGCCAGCAGTTACTCGAAAGGGGACAGAACCTACGAGCAGTACTTC. It codes for CASSYSKGDRTYEQYF.

This rearrangement joins TRBV6-5 to TRBJ2-1; 7 positions agree with TRBD2. V dropped 6 bases and J dropped 9; count of bases not matched to a gene: 14. The CDR3 spans 15 residues. From germline, CDR1 is MNHEY and CDR2 SVGAGI. The CDR3 reads CASSPLAGVFPEQFF. The CDR3 nucleotides are TGTGCCAGCAGCCCCCTGGCGGGAGTATTTCCTGAGCAGTTCTTC.

This clonotype was picked up a small number of times. The chain carries TRBV14 and TRBJ1-2; D might be TRBD1 (5 bases). Trimming took 4 bases from V and 8 from J, leaving 14 bases between them. The V gene's germline CDR1 is SGHDN and CDR2 FVKESK. The CDR3 is 13 residues long. CDR3 DNA sequence: TGTGCCAGCAGCCCTCGAGGAGGGGACGGCTACACCTTC. Amino acids: CASSPRGGDGYTF.

In its sample, this clonotype was seen a few times. This chain uses TRBV7-8 with TRBJ2-7; 7 bases map to TRBD1. The CDR3 is 13 amino acids. The V and J ends lost 6 bases and 7 bases, in that order; junction bases with no gene match: 9. Germline CDR1 is SGHVS and CDR2 is FQNEAQ. The CDR3, as DNA: TGTGCCAGCAGACCGACAGGGCGGCGGGAGCAGTACTTC. This encodes CASRPTGRREQYF.

The genes are TRBV5-1 and TRBJ2-1, with 8 bases lining up with TRBD1. The closer fit of TRBJ2-7 to the DNA end suggests the J call may be wrong. Looked up from germline, CDR1 is SGHRS and CDR2 is YFSETQ. CDR3 length: 14 residues. CDR3 DNA: TGCGCCAGCAGCCCAGACAGGGGTTGGCATGAGCAGTACTTC. Its protein product is CASSPDRGWHEQYF.

This chain uses TRBV7-2 with TRBJ1-2; 9 bases match TRBD1. The CDR3 totals 15 residues. The J segment lost 9 bases and the V segment lost 1 base, leaving 9 bases of the junction unmatched. Germline lookup yields CDR1 SGHTA and CDR2 FQGNSA. The DNA of the CDR3 is TGTGCCAGCAGCTTAGGAACAGGGGGCGTCGGTAGCTACACCTTC. Its translation: CASSLGTGGVGSYTF.

This chain uses TRBV10-3 with TRBJ2-1, with D perhaps TRBD1 or TRBD2 (5 bases each). The DNA end lines up better with TRBJ2-7; the J call may be wrong. The CDR3 consists of 14 residues. Germline V gene data show CDR1 as ENHRY and CDR2 as SYGVKD. This CDR3 reads CAISESVRGDEQYF. CDR3 nucleotides: TGTGCCATCAGTGAGAGTGTGAGGGGTGATGAGCAGTACTTC.

V is TRBV11-3 and J is TRBJ2-3, with a possible D match to TRBD2 (5 bases). The V and J ends lost 1 base and 2 bases respectively, with 10 bases between them. Per the germline V gene, CDR1 is SGHNT and CDR2 is YENEEA. This CDR3 has 15 amino acids. The CDR3 nucleotides read TGTGCCAGCAGCTTAGGGACTTCGTTCACAGATACGCAGTATTTT. Translation gives CASSLGTSFTDTQYF.

The genes are TRBV20-1 and TRBJ2-4, with 10 positions matching TRBD2. The DNA end is more similar to TRBJ2-7, so the J call may be wrong. The CDR3 sequence is 15 residues long. The germline V gene has CDR1 DFQATT and CDR2 SNEGSKA (reference sequence). In DNA form, the CDR3 reads TGCAGTGCAACCCCGAGCGGGAGGGCGGAGTACGAGCAGTACTTC. Residues: CSATPSGRAEYEQYF.

With respect to this clonotype: This may be a read error, as it is one base from a much larger clone. V usage is TRBV29-1 and J usage is TRBJ2-5, with 9 bases that match TRBD1. Judging by the DNA end, TRBJ2-7 fits better; the J call may be wrong. The V gene's germline CDR1 is SQVTM and CDR2 ANQGSEA. This CDR3 comprises 15 residues. The CDR3 nucleotides are TGCAGCGTCAGTCCCGGGACAGGGTTTAACGACGAGCAGTACTTC. As protein: CSVSPGTGFNDEQYF.

The gene calls are TRBV5-1 and TRBJ1-4; 7 positions agree with TRBD1. V was pared by 4 bases and J by 5 bases, with 5 bases of the junction left unmatched. This CDR3 is built from 14 residues. Germline CDR1 reads SGHRS; CDR2 reads YFSETQ. The CDR3, as DNA: TGCGCCAGCAGCGGGAGGACAGGAAATGAAAAACTGTTTTTT. It yields the protein CASSGRTGNEKLFF.

This chain uses TRBV3-1 with TRBJ2-7; D remains unclear. Germline lookup yields CDR1 LGHDT and CDR2 YNNKEL (reference sequence). Trimming took off 6 bases at V and 0 bases at J, with 21 bases between the two ends. This CDR3 has 17 residues. The CDR3 region has the DNA TGTGCCAGCAGTCATCTCAAACCGGGCCGAAGCTCCTACGAGCAGTACTTC. Its translation is CASSHLKPGRSSYEQYF.

This clonotype was detected only once. At one end the junction does not follow the germline gene, possibly because of a read error. The chain has TRBV28 and TRBJ2-3; 9 nucleotides agree with TRBD2. Germline CDR1 is MDHEN and CDR2 is SYDVKM. The CDR3 loop spans 15 amino acids. For the CDR3, the DNA is TGTGCCAGCACAGGACTAGCGAGTTACACAAATACGCAGTATTTT. This encodes CASTGLASYTNTQYF.

V gene TRBV29-1 combines with J gene TRBJ1-4; TRBD1 is a possible D gene (5 bases). Germline V gene lookup returns CDR1 SQVTM and CDR2 ANQGSEA. V lost 6 bases, J lost 0 bases, and 11 bases lay in between. This CDR3 has 14 residues. The CDR3 reads CSVGTRATNEKLFF. The CDR3 DNA sequence: TGCAGCGTGGGGACGCGTGCAACTAATGAAAAACTGTTTTTT.

Points on this clonotype: The junction departs from germline at one end; a sequencing error may be responsible. V usage is TRBV12-3 or TRBV12-4 and J usage is TRBJ2-2, with TRBD1 matching 9 bases. CDR3 size: 14 residues. CDR3 loop: CASRGQGYTGELFF. DNA for the CDR3: TGCGCCAGCAGGGGACAGGGTTACACCGGGGAGCTGTTTTTT.

V gene TRBV7-2 combines with J gene TRBJ2-1, with 7 bases lining up with TRBD2. The CDR3 is made up of 15 amino acids. V gave up 1 base and J gave up 6 bases; unmatched junction bases: 6. Per the germline V gene, CDR1 is SGHTA and CDR2 is FQGNSA. CDR3 sequence: CASSLGRELGNEQFF. The CDR3 DNA reads as TGTGCCAGCAGCTTAGGGCGGGAGTTGGGCAATGAGCAGTTCTTC.

V is TRBV25-1 and J is TRBJ2-1; D may correspond to TRBD1 or TRBD2 (5 bases each). V was trimmed by 4 bases and J by 0 bases, leaving 13 bases between them. CDR3 length: 16 amino acids. CDR1 and CDR2 (germline): MGHDK, SYGVNS. The CDR3 nucleotides are TGTGCCAGCAGTGGCCCCTCAGGGAGCTCCTACAATGAGCAGTTCTTC. Residues: CASSGPSGSSYNEQFF.

The V gene is TRBV27, the J gene TRBJ2-1; 10 nucleotides line up with TRBD2. The CDR3 totals 14 residues. CDR1 MNHEY and CDR2 SMNVEV come from the germline V gene (reference sequence). The V gene end was trimmed by 6 bases and the J gene end by 7 bases; junction bases not matched to a gene: 6. The CDR3 region is CASRKTSGKNEQFF. The CDR3 nucleotides read TGTGCCAGCAGGAAAACTAGCGGGAAGAATGAGCAGTTCTTC.

In its sample, this clonotype was seen a few times. This rearrangement joins TRBV20-1 to TRBJ2-7; unclear D gene. The germline V and J ends were trimmed by 5 bases and 2 bases, with 10 bases remaining between them. Germline V gives CDR1 DFQATT, CDR2 SNEGSKA (reference sequence). The CDR3 length is 12 residues. The CDR3 reads CSASSNTYEQYF. CDR3 sequence (DNA): TGCAGTGCTTCATCAAATACCTACGAGCAGTACTTC.

V gene TRBV7-3 combines with J gene TRBJ2-1; 8 nucleotides align to TRBD2. Germline values: CDR1 SGHTA, CDR2 FQGTGA. The CDR3 has 15 amino acids. Trimming took 3 bases from V and 4 from J; bases not matched to a gene: 5. CDR3 DNA sequence: TGTGCCAGCAGCTTTCAGACTAGCGCGTACAATGAGCAGTTCTTC. The encoded protein is CASSFQTSAYNEQFF.

About this clonotype itself: Being one base from a much bigger clone, this may be a read error. The rearrangement joins TRBV7-3 to TRBJ1-1; 7 nucleotides agree with TRBD1. The germline CDR1 and CDR2 sequences are SGHTA and FQGTGA. This CDR3 has 14 amino acids. Trimming at V came to 3 bases and at J to 4 bases, leaving 5 bases not matched to a gene. CDR3 protein: CASSFTGETTEAFF. CDR3 bases: TGTGCCAGCAGCTTTACAGGGGAGACCACTGAAGCTTTCTTT.

The rearrangement joins TRBV4-2 to TRBJ2-7; D is perhaps TRBD2 (6 bases). The germline V gene encodes CDR1 LGHNA and CDR2 YNFKEQ. Trimming pared 0 bases from V and 0 bases from J, leaving 12 bases between. CDR3 length: 16 amino acids. The CDR3 region is CASSQENLAYSYEQYF. CDR3 nucleotides: TGTGCCAGCAGCCAAGAAAATCTAGCGTACTCCTACGAGCAGTACTTC.